In this sample, the clone carrying this T cell receptor (beta chain) turned up many times. TCRdb re-called clones via MiXCR from the PCR reads. The repertoire holds about 40,000 clones, over 15% seen once, with roughly 13% in the top ten. This sample was included in a study of metastatic and nonmetastatic thyroid tumors. Overall study: Comparative analysis of repertoires was undertaken across blood and tumor or nodule tissue obtained from malignant and benign thyroid patients.

Each patient went into thyroid surgery without having received any treatment. The CDR3 spans 14 residues. The V end was cut by 7 bases, the J end by 10 bases, with 19 bases between. Germline V gene data show CDR1 as SNHLY and CDR2 as FYNNEI. J is TRBJ1-4 and V is TRBV2, with D uncertain. The sequence was obtained from a female donor with papillary thyroid cancer or a benign thyroid nodule (not recorded which). Some clones in this sample may be carry-over from other donors' samples. The sequenced sample was tumor tissue. The CDR3 spells CASTPTQLLGKLFF. The CDR3 DNA follows: TGTGCCAGCACCCCGACCCAGCTTTTGGGAAAACTGTTTTTT.